The 30 T cell receptor beta chains below come from one sample, sequenced in a study of T cell repertoires in cytomegalovirus infection. TCRdb reanalysed the reads using MiXCR and keeps one entry per CDR3 protein. The sample shows 450,000 to 550,000 distinct CDR3 sequences, 16% of them seen only once. Sequencing was done on a sample of CD8+ T cells from PBMCs. These receptors originate from a human donor in good health (CMV status not recorded). Some clones in this sample may be carry-over from other donors' samples.

This clonotype appeared many times. The chain carries TRBV7-9 and TRBJ1-5; D might be TRBD1 (5 bases). Per germline, CDR1 SEHNR and CDR2 FQNEAQ (reference sequence). The V and J ends lost 4 bases and 6 bases respectively, with 13 bases between them. The CDR3 contains 14 residues. The CDR3 DNA is TGTGCCAGCAGCTCCCTTCAGGGTTCTCAGCCCCAGCATTTT. Protein product: CASSSLQGSQPQHF. The full variable domain, with the rest looked up from reference TRBV7-9 and TRBJ1-5, is DTGVSQNPRHKITKRGQNVTFRCDPISEHNRLYWYRQTLGQGPEFLTYFQNEAQLEKSRLLSDRFSAERPKGSFSTLEIQRTEQGDSAMYLCASSSLQGSQPQHFGDGTRLSIL.

The chain carries TRBV28 and TRBJ1-4; D is unclear. V lost 3 bases to trimming and J lost 6 bases, with 23 bases between them. Looked up from germline, CDR1 is MDHEN and CDR2 is SYDVKM. The CDR3 loop spans 18 amino acids. The CDR3 reads CASSLSAWERRRDEKLFF. The CDR3 nucleotides read TGTGCCAGCAGTTTGTCCGCTTGGGAGCGACGTAGGGATGAAAAACTGTTTTTT.

As to this clonotype: The junction and the germline gene differ at one end; a read error may be behind it. CDR3 DNA sequence: TGCAGTGCTAGGGACGGGACAGGAGACTTC. This encodes CSARDGTGDF. The V gene is TRBV20-1, the J gene TRBJ1-2, with 8 bases lining up with TRBD1. CDR1 is DFQATT and CDR2 is SNEGSKA in the germline V gene (reference sequence). The CDR3 covers 10 residues.

The table lists this clonotype with a few counts. The chain employs TRBV9 and TRBJ1-2; the match to TRBD1 covers 9 bases. Per germline, CDR1 SGDLS and CDR2 YYNGEE. Germline trimming cut 0 bases from V and 1 base from J; bases unmatched to any gene: 4. The length of the CDR3 is 16 residues. The CDR3 nucleotides read TGTGCCAGCAGCGTAGCCCGGACAGGGGATAACTATGGCTACACCTTC. As protein: CASSVARTGDNYGYTF.

V is TRBV11-2 and J is TRBJ2-7, with D possibly matching TRBD1 (6 bases). The V gene's germline CDR1 is SGHAT and CDR2 FQNNGV. CDR3 length: 14 amino acids. The ends were cut back, 2 bases at V and 6 bases at J, with 14 bases in the middle. The DNA for the CDR3 is TGTGCCAGCAGCTTAAATCCAGGGGCCGGCGAGCAGTACTTC. Translated: CASSLNPGAGEQYF.

This clonotype appeared many times. V usage is TRBV25-1 and J usage is TRBJ1-2; 9 bases align to TRBD1. V lost 5 bases to trimming and J lost 5 bases; unmatched junction nucleotides: 12. Germline values: CDR1 MGHDK, CDR2 SYGVNS. This CDR3 spans 16 amino acids. In DNA, the CDR3 is TGTGCCAGCAGTATCTCCGGGACAGGGTCTGCTTATGGCTACACCTTC. Amino acid sequence: CASSISGTGSAYGYTF.

This clonotype has a handful of counts. CDR3 bases: TGTGCCAGCAGCTCCAAGGGGACAGGGGAGCATGAGCAGTTCTTC. It translates to CASSSKGTGEHEQFF. The chain carries TRBV5-4 and TRBJ2-1, with 10 bases aligning to TRBD1. The V gene's germline CDR1 is SGHNT and CDR2 YYREEE (reference sequence). J was trimmed by 8 bases and V by 3 bases; bases with no gene match: 8. This CDR3 is 15 amino acids long.

This clonotype was counted many times. The chain joins TRBV6-1 to TRBJ1-5; TRBD1 might be the D (5 bases). Germline V CDR1 and CDR2: MNHNS, SASEGT. The CDR3 totals 15 residues. Trimming stripped 6 bases from V and 3 bases from J, with 15 bases between. CDR3 region: CASRSTVWDNQPQHF. The DNA of the CDR3 is TGTGCCAGCAGATCGACAGTATGGGACAATCAGCCCCAGCATTTT.

At least ten counts were recorded for this clonotype. The V gene is TRBV6-5, the J gene TRBJ1-5; 8 nucleotides agree with TRBD1. The V and J ends lost 8 bases and 0 bases, in that order; junction bases with no gene match: 9. Germline V gives CDR1 MNHEY, CDR2 SVGAGI. The CDR3 has 16 amino acids. CDR3 sequence: CASAPGGFHSNQPQHF. The CDR3 coding sequence is TGTGCCAGCGCCCCAGGGGGCTTTCATAGCAATCAGCCCCAGCATTTT.

The V call is TRBV14, the J call TRBJ1-6, with a possible D match to TRBD1 (5 bases). Germline V CDR1 and CDR2: SGHDN, FVKESK. CDR3 size: 18 residues. V was trimmed by 0 bases and J by 8 bases, leaving 20 bases between them. CDR3 residues: CASSQDGTRGRFDSPLHF. The CDR3 bases are TGTGCCAGCAGCCAAGATGGGACTCGAGGGCGGTTCGATTCACCCCTCCACTTT.

Turning to this clonotype: The conserved final phenylalanine or tryptophan is absent from the CDR3, which likely points to a read error. No DNA is shown, since the ends of the CDR3 on it are uncertain; the CDR3 is the one TCRdb lists. The CDR3: CASSLTPGLAVAYELYL. V and J are TRBV7-8 and TRBJ2-7; the table's D call of TRBD2 was not tested on the DNA. The CDR3 numbers 17 amino acids, ends counted. The germline V gene has CDR1 SGHVS and CDR2 FQNEAQ.

This clonotype came up a few times. The chain is built from TRBV20-1 and TRBJ2-4, with TRBD1 matching over 8 bases. Germline assignment: CDR1 DFQATT and CDR2 SNEGSKA (reference sequence). The length of the CDR3 is 16 residues. V shed 4 bases, J shed 0 bases, and the junction held 8 bases outside the gene matches. The CDR3 DNA follows: TGCAGTGCTATGGACAGGGTGGGGATAGCCAAAAACATTCAGTACTTC. It yields the protein CSAMDRVGIAKNIQYF.

This clonotype has just a few counts. The chain recombines TRBV30 with TRBJ2-7, with D perhaps matching TRBD1 (6 bases). The CDR3 contains 15 residues. Trimming shortened V by 0 bases and J by 0 bases, and 12 bases separated the two germline ends. CDR1 and CDR2 from the germline V gene are GTSNPN and SVGIG (reference sequence). The CDR3 protein is CAWSVGTRSSYEQYF. CDR3 nucleotide sequence: TGTGCCTGGAGTGTAGGGACACGTAGCTCCTACGAGCAGTACTTC.

This clonotype was seen a few times. In DNA form, the CDR3 reads TGCAGTGCTAGAGAAATACAGGCCTACGAGCAGTACTTC. It codes for CSAREIQAYEQYF. The chain joins TRBV20-1 to TRBJ2-7; TRBD1 might be the D (5 bases). V lost 0 bases and J 2 bases, leaving 8 bases between the germline ends. Germline CDR1 DFQATT, CDR2 SNEGSKA (reference sequence). This CDR3 has 13 amino acids.

This clonotype showed up just once. The chain carries TRBV28 and TRBJ1-1; 7 nucleotides match TRBD1. Trimming cost V 8 bases and J 1 base; bases outside gene matches: 10. This CDR3 has 15 residues. Germline V gives CDR1 MDHEN, CDR2 SYDVKM. DNA for the CDR3: TGTGCCAGCTTCCTTTCAGGGGGTCCGAACACTGAAGCTTTCTTT. Its protein is CASFLSGGPNTEAFF.

The V gene is TRBV10-2, the J gene TRBJ1-2; unclear D gene. CDR1 and CDR2 (germline): WSHSY, SAAADI. Trimming removed 0 bases from V and 6 bases from J, with 11 bases in between. The CDR3 runs to 14 residues. This CDR3 is CASSESRILDGYTF. CDR3 nucleotide sequence: TGCGCCAGCAGTGAGTCCAGGATCTTGGATGGCTACACCTTC.

This clonotype was picked up many times. The chain employs TRBV27 and TRBJ2-3, with 8 bases matching TRBD2. Germline V CDR1 and CDR2: MNHEY, SMNVEV (reference sequence). V gave up 6 bases and J gave up 5 bases; unmatched junction bases: 10. The CDR3 has 15 residues. Here the CDR3 DNA reads TGTGCCAGCAGAGACGCGGGAGGTCGAGGAGATACGCAGTATTTT. Translating it yields CASRDAGGRGDTQYF.

The chain joins TRBV30 to TRBJ2-5; 7 bases are shared with TRBD2. V lost 3 bases and J lost 4; bases outside the gene matches: 8. CDR3 length: 14 amino acids. The germline V gene encodes CDR1 GTSNPN and CDR2 SVGIG (reference sequence). CDR3 sequence: CAWRAREERETQYF. CDR3 nucleotides: TGTGCCTGGAGGGCCCGGGAGGAAAGAGAGACCCAGTACTTC.

This clonotype was seen at least ten times. The chain links TRBV7-2 to TRBJ2-5, with 7 bases that match TRBD2. CDR1 is SGHTA and CDR2 is FQGNSA in the germline V gene. The CDR3 is 16 residues long. The junction had 14 bases not matched to a gene; V was cut back by 3 bases and J by 7 bases. The CDR3 loop is CASSFTSEGEGWTQYF. CDR3 coding DNA: TGTGCCAGCAGCTTTACTAGCGAAGGGGAAGGGTGGACCCAGTACTTC.

This clonotype has ten or more counts. The chain joins TRBV7-2 to TRBJ1-2; possible D gene TRBD1, 5 bases. The CDR3 contains 14 residues. Germline assignment: CDR1 SGHTA and CDR2 FQGNSA. The V end lost 1 base, the J end lost 6 bases, and 12 bases lay between the germline ends. CDR3 sequence reads: CASSLGGVGDGYTF. The DNA of the CDR3 is TGTGCCAGCAGCTTAGGGGGGGTAGGAGATGGCTACACCTTC.

The chain links TRBV5-1 to TRBJ2-1; 15 bases map to TRBD2. Germline trimming cut 7 bases from V and 8 bases from J; bases unmatched to any gene: 10. CDR1 SGHRS and CDR2 YFSETQ come from the germline V gene. CDR3 length equals 16 residues. The CDR3 here is CASRRTSGGAIYEQFF. The DNA of the CDR3 is TGCGCCAGCCGTAGGACTAGCGGGGGGGCTATTTATGAGCAGTTCTTC.

Many counts were recorded for this clonotype. CDR3 DNA sequence: TGTGCCAGCACCCAACTAGCGGGAGGTAATGAGCAGTTCTTC. This codes for CASTQLAGGNEQFF. The V call is TRBV28, the J call TRBJ2-1; 12 bases are a match to TRBD2. This CDR3 region has 14 residues. Germline V gene sequence: CDR1 MDHEN, CDR2 SYDVKM. Unmatched junction bases numbered 5, after V lost 7 bases and J lost 7 bases.

In its sample, this clonotype was seen many times. The chain recombines TRBV11-2 with TRBJ2-6; 9 bases match TRBD1. Germline trimming cut 2 bases from V and 2 bases from J; bases unmatched to any gene: 7. Germline values: CDR1 SGHAT, CDR2 FQNNGV. This CDR3 has 18 residues. The CDR3 loop is CASSLYGTGRTGANVLTF. Here the CDR3 DNA reads TGTGCCAGCAGCTTATATGGGACAGGGCGGACTGGGGCCAACGTCCTGACTTTC.

The chain recombines TRBV20-1 with TRBJ1-1, with D possibly being TRBD1 (6 bases). The ends were cut back, 2 bases at V and 6 bases at J, with 13 bases in the middle. This CDR3 comprises 13 residues. Germline loops: CDR1 DFQATT, CDR2 SNEGSKA (reference sequence). The CDR3 DNA follows: TGCAGTGCTAGACCCCGACAGGCCTCTGAAGCTTTCTTT. It specifies CSARPRQASEAFF.

V is TRBV4-1 and J is TRBJ2-1; 9 nucleotides agree with TRBD1. This CDR3 is built from 16 residues. From germline, CDR1 is MGHRA and CDR2 YSYEKL. V was clipped by 2 bases and J by 8 bases; unmatched bases: 10. CDR3 in DNA: TGCGCCAGCAGCCAACTCGAGAACAGGGGGCCGGATGAGCAGTTCTTC. Residues: CASSQLENRGPDEQFF.

This clonotype was counted many times. This chain connects TRBV19 to TRBJ2-1; 8 positions agree with TRBD2. The CDR3 runs to 17 residues. Trimming removed 5 bases from V and 6 bases from J; junction bases left unmatched: 15. Germline V gene data show CDR1 as LNHDA and CDR2 as SQIVND (reference sequence). The CDR3 spells CASSFLDPGGPGNEQFF. The CDR3, as DNA: TGTGCCAGTAGTTTCCTTGATCCGGGAGGGCCAGGCAATGAGCAGTTCTTC. The entire variable domain, with the rest obtained from reference TRBV19 and TRBJ2-1, is as follows: DGGITQSPKYLFRKEGQNVTLSCEQNLNHDAMYWYRQDPGQGLRLIYYSQIVNDFQKGDIAEGYSVSREKKESFPLTVTSAQKNPTAFYLCASSFLDPGGPGNEQFFGPGTRLTVL.

The chain is built from TRBV6-5 and TRBJ2-1; D might be TRBD2 (6 bases). Trimming removed 5 bases from V and 3 bases from J, with 14 bases in between. Germline V gives CDR1 MNHEY, CDR2 SVGAGI. This CDR3 has 15 residues. The CDR3 nucleotides are TGTGCCAGCAGTAGCCGCCGGGACTTCTACAATGAGCAGTTCTTC. This codes for CASSSRRDFYNEQFF.

This clonotype came up a few times. The J gene is TRBJ1-2, the V gene TRBV9; weak D call: TRBD1 (6 bases). Trimming removed 2 bases from V and 7 bases from J, with 12 bases in between. The CDR3 covers 13 residues. The germline V gene has CDR1 SGDLS and CDR2 YYNGEE. The CDR3: CASSVAGGVGYTF. CDR3 DNA sequence: TGTGCCAGCAGCGTGGCCGGGGGCGTTGGCTACACCTTC.

V gene TRBV20-1 combines with J gene TRBJ2-1; 8 bases align to TRBD1. The germline CDR1 and CDR2 sequences are DFQATT and SNEGSKA (reference sequence). The CDR3 runs to 12 residues. The J segment lost 3 bases and the V segment lost 6 bases, leaving 1 base of the junction unmatched. The CDR3 coding sequence is TGCAGTGCCGGACAGGGCTACAATGAGCAGTTCTTC. Translation: CSAGQGYNEQFF.

This clonotype was seen many times. The chain employs TRBV12-3 or TRBV12-4 and TRBJ2-5; TRBD2 aligns across 10 bases. This CDR3 is built from 14 residues. The trim removed 4 bases at V and 3 bases at J, leaving 2 bases unmatched. This chain's CDR3 is CASSSGLAEETQYF. CDR3 DNA: TGTGCCAGCAGTTCTGGACTAGCGGAAGAGACCCAGTACTTC.